Shown below are 4 T cell receptor beta chains from a single sample sequenced in a study of beta chain features in type 1 diabetes. Findings and limits, study-wide: Shorter TCRB CDR3s, moderately but significantly so, marked every one of the four CD4+ subsets in Type 1 diabetes patients.

Sequencing targeted expressed TCRB transcripts, as all isolated RNA had been reverse transcribed. Generated by immunoSEQ multiplex PCR, the TCRdb table keeps only in-frame clones and is missing some. Of 550,000 to 850,000 clones in the sample, 10% to 15% were seen once. These receptors' antigens are unknown. The sample taken for sequencing was naive CD4+ T cells from blood. Receptor source: a man aged 18 to 29 with type 1 diabetes.

The gene calls are TRBV15 and TRBJ1-1, with a tentative D call TRBD1 (6 bases). This CDR3 has 12 amino acids. Germline CDR1 is LNHNV and CDR2 is YYDKDF (reference sequence). V was pared by 9 bases and J by 1 base, with 9 bases between. The CDR3 region is CATGHQNTEAFF. DNA of the CDR3: TGTGCCACGGGACATCAGAACACTGAAGCTTTCTTT. Combining the CDR3 with reference TRBV15 and TRBJ1-1 gives the whole variable domain DAMVIQNPRYQVTQFGKPVTLSCSQTLNHNVMYWYQQKSSQAPKLLFHYYDKDFNNEADTPDNFQSRRPNTSFCFLDIRSPGLGDTAMYLCATGHQNTEAFFGQGTRLTVV.

This clone came up a few times. The chain recombines TRBV6-1 with TRBJ1-5; a weak D match, TRBD1 (5 bases). Germline assignment: CDR1 MNHNS and CDR2 SASEGT. CDR3 size: 13 residues. V shed 6 bases and J shed 4 bases, with 10 bases lying between them. The CDR3 sequence: CASSLTENQPQHF. CDR3 coding DNA: TGTGCCAGCAGCCTGACAGAAAATCAGCCCCAGCATTTT.

The chain links TRBV25-1 to TRBJ2-1; D may match TRBD1 or TRBD2 (5 bases each). This CDR3 region has 11 residues. Germline CDR1 and CDR2: MGHDK and SYGVNS. V was shortened by 3 bases and J by 12 bases, with 9 bases between the two germline ends. CDR3 nucleotide sequence: TGTGCCAGCAGTGAGTGGGACCGGCAGTTCTTC. Translating it yields CASSEWDRQFF.

This clone was detected only a few times. This CDR3 is also generated by other DNA sequences in the sample. The V gene is TRBV2, the J gene TRBJ1-5; 8 nucleotides align to TRBD1. The CDR3 is 13 residues long. The ends lost 6 bases at V and 2 bases at J; junction bases unmatched: 0. CDR1 and CDR2 (germline): SNHLY, FYNNEI. CDR3 protein: CASRDRGNQPQHF. CDR3 nucleotide sequence: TGTGCCAGCAGGGACAGGGGCAATCAGCCCCAGCATTTT.